This TCR beta chain was sequenced during a study of TIL therapy for anti-PD-1-resistant metastatic lung cancer. Overall study context: Tumors had a median PD-L1 proportion score of 5% to 6.5%. Tumors carried a median about 1.6 non-synonymous mutations per megabase.

The immunoSEQ assay was v3. The protocol was immunoSEQ multiplex PCR, while the TCRdb copy is restricted to in-frame clones and leaves out a portion. The data hold some 46,000 clones, with roughly 85% observed a single time. General study results and limits: Treatment-naive, never-smoker and oncogene-addicted patients were overrepresented in this highly selected cohort.

This CDR3 region has 17 residues. Time point in this sample: pre-treatment sample, taken before nivolumab and TIL therapy. Stage 4 NSCLC adults joined between late 2017 and 2020. On this clone itself: Its antigen is not known.

J is TRBJ1-4 and V is TRBV21-1; no check of the table's D call, TRBD1, against the DNA was made. TRBV21-1 is reported as a pseudogene. The origin of this receptor is a man aged 65-85 years with non-small cell lung cancer. The material sequenced was blood, taken at baseline. The CDR3, as DNA: TGTGCCAGCGATAAACTCCACAGGGAAGAAGTCGATGAAAAACTGTTTTTT. Translating it yields CASDKLHREEVDEKLFF.